What follows are 10 T cell receptor beta chains derived from one specimen sequenced in a study of blood T cells in healthy people across ages. It was with a sample-barcoded 5' primer and a J-beta primer mix that a second PCR of about 6 to 12 cycles was run. TCRdb redid the calling of the 5' RACE reads with MiXCR, one entry per CDR3 protein. The table includes over 1.5 million distinct CDR3 sequences, 49% detected once. The sample comprised blood. The receptors stem from a woman aged 40 to 55 in good health.

This chain connects TRBV7-3 to TRBJ2-1; D not certain. CDR3 length: 13 residues. Germline CDR1 SGHTA, CDR2 FQGTGA. V lost 5 bases and J 8 bases, leaving 13 bases between the germline ends. The chain's CDR3 is CASSGSLIDEQFF. In nucleotides, the CDR3 is TGTGCCAGCAGCGGCAGCCTAATCGATGAGCAGTTCTTC.

V gene TRBV3-1 combines with J gene TRBJ2-6; 9 bases agree with TRBD1. Germline CDR1 is LGHDT and CDR2 is YNNKEL (reference sequence). This CDR3 contains 19 residues. V lost 4 bases to trimming and J lost 0 bases; unmatched junction nucleotides: 10. CDR3 region: CASSPGQGKLVSGANVLTF. Written as DNA, the CDR3 is TGTGCCAGCAGCCCGGGACAGGGCAAGTTGGTCTCTGGGGCCAACGTCCTGACTTTC.

The V gene is TRBV7-2, the J gene TRBJ1-2; D gene uncertain. The CDR3 sequence is 14 residues long. Trimming took off 3 bases at V and 5 bases at J, with 13 bases between the two ends. Per germline, CDR1 SGHTA and CDR2 FQGNSA. CDR3 loop: CASSFAEIGYGYTF. CDR3 bases: TGTGCCAGCAGCTTTGCGGAGATCGGATATGGCTACACCTTC. Based on the CDR3 plus reference TRBV7-2 and TRBJ1-2, the full variable domain is GAGVSQSPSNKVTEKGKDVELRCDPISGHTALYWYRQSLGQGLEFLIYFQGNSAPDKSGLPSDRFSAERTGGSVSTLTIQRTQQEDSAVYLCASSFAEIGYGYTFGSGTRLTVV.

This chain joins TRBV21-1 and TRBJ2-7. TRBV21-1 is flagged as a pseudogene. This CDR3 contains 15 residues. The CDR3 spells CASSKGHRISYEQYF. CDR3 DNA: TGTGCCAGCAGCAAAGGGCACAGGATCTCCTACGAGCAGTACTTC.

The chain combines TRBV4-1 with TRBJ1-2; D is possibly TRBD1 (5 bases). This CDR3 is built from 17 residues. With 2 bases removed from V and 7 bases from J, the gap between germline ends came to 23 bases. Germline V lookup: CDR1 MGHRA, CDR2 YSYEKL. DNA for the CDR3: TGCGCCAGCAGCCAACAGACGATGGGAAGGGGTGGTGCTGGCTACACCTTC. This encodes CASSQQTMGRGGAGYTF.

This clonotype was seen ten or more times. The chain uses TRBV12-3 or TRBV12-4 and TRBJ2-7; D not resolved. The ends were cut back, 3 bases at V and 3 bases at J, with 15 bases in the middle. CDR3 length equals 15 residues. The CDR3 sequence is CASSLFHGRSYEQYF. CDR3 in DNA: TGTGCCAGCAGTTTGTTCCACGGTCGAAGCTACGAGCAGTACTTC.

The chain uses TRBV29-1 and TRBJ2-7; perhaps D is TRBD1 or TRBD2 (6 bases each). The CDR3 totals 12 residues. Germline lookup yields CDR1 SQVTM and CDR2 ANQGSEA. Deletions cut 4 bases from V and 3 bases from J, with 10 bases between. The CDR3 protein is CSVGGGIYEQYF. The CDR3 nucleotides are TGCAGCGTTGGAGGGGGGATCTACGAGCAGTACTTC.

Only one count was recorded for this clonotype. V gene TRBV5-1 combines with J gene TRBJ2-4, with D perhaps given as TRBD1 or TRBD2 (5 bases each). The J call may not be correct, given that the DNA end is closer to TRBJ2-5. The CDR3 sequence is 19 residues long. CDR1 and CDR2 (germline): SGHRS, YFSETQ. The CDR3 sequence is CASSPTAGPRGPNQETQYF. CDR3 DNA sequence: TGCGCCAGCAGCCCAACGGCGGGTCCAAGGGGACCTAACCAAGAGACCCAGTACTTC.

The gene calls are TRBV7-2 and TRBJ2-7; perhaps TRBD1 as D (7 bases). This CDR3 contains 13 residues. CDR1 is SGHTA, CDR2 FQGNSA, per germline. V dropped 8 bases and J dropped 1 base, with 12 bases sitting between them. For the CDR3, the DNA is TGTGCCAGCGGGGGGACAGTATCCTACGAGCAGTACTTC. This sequence encodes CASGGTVSYEQYF.

This clonotype has only a few counts. The V call is TRBV12-3 or TRBV12-4, the J call TRBJ2-7; 8 bases agree with TRBD1. The CDR3 extends over 17 amino acids. V shed 3 bases, J shed 1 base, and the junction held 11 bases outside the gene matches. Here the CDR3 reads CASSLSLLRGRSYEQYF. The CDR3 DNA is TGTGCCAGCAGTTTGAGTCTCCTCAGGGGGCGTTCCTACGAGCAGTACTTC.